This T cell receptor (beta chain) came from a study of identical twins. For this clonotype: Compared with germline, one end of the junction differs, possibly owing to a read error.

MiXCR was run by TCRdb on the 5' RACE reads, yielding one entry per CDR3 protein. The sample shows hundreds of thousands of distinct CDR3 sequences, approximately 18% of them seen only once. This CDR3 has 12 amino acids. From germline, CDR1 is PRHDT and CDR2 FYEKMQ (reference sequence). These data are also associated with another study on T cells expressing NK-cell markers.

The sequenced sample was PBMCs. The origin of this receptor is a woman under 30 in good health. The chain links TRBV13 to TRBJ2-3; D unclear. The CDR3 region is CASRLGWDTQYF. CDR3 nucleotide sequence: TGTGCCAGCAGATTAGGGTGGGATACGCAGTATTTT.